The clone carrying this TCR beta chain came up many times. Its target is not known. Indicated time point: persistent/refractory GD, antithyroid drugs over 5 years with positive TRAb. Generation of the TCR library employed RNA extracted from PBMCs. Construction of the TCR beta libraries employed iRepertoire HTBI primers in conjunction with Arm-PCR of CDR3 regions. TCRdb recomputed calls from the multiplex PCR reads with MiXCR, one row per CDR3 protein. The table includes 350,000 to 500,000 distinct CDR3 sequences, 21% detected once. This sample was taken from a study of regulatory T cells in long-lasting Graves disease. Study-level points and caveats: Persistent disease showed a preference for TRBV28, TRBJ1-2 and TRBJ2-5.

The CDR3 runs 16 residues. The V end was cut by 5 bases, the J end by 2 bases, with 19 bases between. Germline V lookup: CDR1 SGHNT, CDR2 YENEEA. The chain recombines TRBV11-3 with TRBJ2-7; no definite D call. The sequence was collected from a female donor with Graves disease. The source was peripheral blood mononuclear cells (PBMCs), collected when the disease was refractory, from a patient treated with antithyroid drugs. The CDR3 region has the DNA TGTGCCAGCAGCCTCCCCTCGGAGTGGCCGACCTACGAGCAGTACTTC. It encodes CASSLPSEWPTYEQYF.